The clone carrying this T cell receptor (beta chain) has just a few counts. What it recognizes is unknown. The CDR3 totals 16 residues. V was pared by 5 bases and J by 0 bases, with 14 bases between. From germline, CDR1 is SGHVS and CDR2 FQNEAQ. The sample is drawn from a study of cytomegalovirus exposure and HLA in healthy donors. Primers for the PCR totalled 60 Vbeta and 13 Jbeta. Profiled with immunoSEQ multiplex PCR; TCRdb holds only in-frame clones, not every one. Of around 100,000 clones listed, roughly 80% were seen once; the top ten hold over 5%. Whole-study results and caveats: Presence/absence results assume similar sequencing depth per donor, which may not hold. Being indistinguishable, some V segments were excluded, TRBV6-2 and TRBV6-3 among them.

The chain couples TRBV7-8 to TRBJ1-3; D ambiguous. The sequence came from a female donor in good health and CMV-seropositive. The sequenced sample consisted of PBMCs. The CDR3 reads CASSPGRETSGNTIYF. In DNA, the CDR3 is TGTGCCAGCAGCCCGGGTCGGGAGACCTCTGGAAACACCATATATTTT. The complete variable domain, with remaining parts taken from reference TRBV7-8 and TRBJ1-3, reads GAGVSQSPRYKVAKRGQDVALRCDPISGHVSLFWYQQALGQGPEFLTYFQNEAQLDKSGLPSDRFFAERPEGSVSTLKIQRTQQEDSAVYLCASSPGRETSGNTIYFGEGSWLTVV.